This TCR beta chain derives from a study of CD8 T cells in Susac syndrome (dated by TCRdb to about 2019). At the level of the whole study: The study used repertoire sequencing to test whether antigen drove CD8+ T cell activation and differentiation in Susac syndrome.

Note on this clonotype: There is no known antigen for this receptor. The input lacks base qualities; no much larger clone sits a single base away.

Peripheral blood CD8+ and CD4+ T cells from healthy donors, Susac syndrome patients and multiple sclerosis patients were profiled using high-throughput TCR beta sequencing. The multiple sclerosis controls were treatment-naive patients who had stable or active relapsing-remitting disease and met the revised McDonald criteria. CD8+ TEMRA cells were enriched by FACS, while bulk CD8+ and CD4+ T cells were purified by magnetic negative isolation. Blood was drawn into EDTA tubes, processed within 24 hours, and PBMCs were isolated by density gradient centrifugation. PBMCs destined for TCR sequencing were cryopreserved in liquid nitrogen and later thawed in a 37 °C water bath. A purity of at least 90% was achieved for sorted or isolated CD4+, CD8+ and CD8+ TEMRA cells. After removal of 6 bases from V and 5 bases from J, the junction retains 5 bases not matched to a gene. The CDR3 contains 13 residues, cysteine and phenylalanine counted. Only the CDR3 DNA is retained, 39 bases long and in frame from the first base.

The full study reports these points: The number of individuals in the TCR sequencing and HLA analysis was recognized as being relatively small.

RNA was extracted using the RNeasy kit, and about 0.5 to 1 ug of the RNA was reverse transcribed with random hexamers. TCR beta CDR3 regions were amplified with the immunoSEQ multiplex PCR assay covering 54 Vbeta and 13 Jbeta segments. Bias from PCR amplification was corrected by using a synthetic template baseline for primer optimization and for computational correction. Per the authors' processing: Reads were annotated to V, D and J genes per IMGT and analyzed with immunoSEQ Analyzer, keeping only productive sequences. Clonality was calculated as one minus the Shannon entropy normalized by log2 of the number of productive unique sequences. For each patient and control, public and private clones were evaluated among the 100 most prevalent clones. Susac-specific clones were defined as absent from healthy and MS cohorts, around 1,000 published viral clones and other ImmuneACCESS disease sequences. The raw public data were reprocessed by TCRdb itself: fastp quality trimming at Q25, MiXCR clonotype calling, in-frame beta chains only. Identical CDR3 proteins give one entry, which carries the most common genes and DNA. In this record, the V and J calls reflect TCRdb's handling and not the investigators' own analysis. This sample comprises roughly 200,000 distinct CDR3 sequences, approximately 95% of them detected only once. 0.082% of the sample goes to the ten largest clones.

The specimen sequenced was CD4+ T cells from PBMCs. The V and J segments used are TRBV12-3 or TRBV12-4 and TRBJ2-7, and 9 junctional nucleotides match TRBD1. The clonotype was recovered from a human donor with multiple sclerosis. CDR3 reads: CASRSTGGNEQYF. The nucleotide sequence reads TGTGCCAGCAGGTCTACAGGGGGCAACGAGCAGTACTTC.